These 20 T cell receptor beta chains were all obtained from the same sample, sequenced in a study of blood T cells in healthy people across ages. For the second PCR, which ran for roughly 7 to 11 cycles, a sample-barcoded 5' primer and a J-beta primer mix were used. TCRdb re-analysed the 5' RACE reads in MiXCR, keeping a single row per CDR3 protein. The sample carries 1.5 million to 2 million distinct CDR3 sequences, roughly 49% recorded once. Specimen: blood. These receptors all come from a woman aged 35 to 49 in good health.

The J gene is TRBJ2-5, the V gene TRBV29-1, with D hard to call. Germline V gene sequence: CDR1 SQVTM, CDR2 ANQGSEA. The CDR3 consists of 14 residues. With 4 bases removed from V and 5 bases from J, the gap between germline ends came to 17 bases. CDR3 protein: CSVGVVMLSETQYF. The DNA for the CDR3 is TGCAGCGTTGGAGTGGTGATGCTGTCGGAGACCCAGTACTTC. The full variable domain, its missing parts supplied by reference TRBV29-1 and TRBJ2-5, is SAVISQKPSRDICQRGTSLTIQCQVDSQVTMMFWYRQQPGQSLTLIATANQGSEATYESGFVIDKFPISRPNLTFSTLTVSNMSPEDSSIYLCSVGVVMLSETQYFGPGTRLLVL.

This clonotype was detected many times. V is TRBV3-1 and J is TRBJ2-5, with TRBD1 identical over 7 bases. The DNA end is more similar to TRBJ2-7, so the J call may be wrong. This CDR3 has 12 amino acids. Per germline, CDR1 LGHDT and CDR2 YNNKEL (reference sequence). CDR3 residues: CASSQGTGEQYF. The CDR3 coding sequence is TGTGCCAGCAGCCAAGGGACAGGCGAGCAGTACTTC.

Of note for this clonotype: Relative to the germline gene, one junction end is altered; a read error may explain this. The J gene is TRBJ2-5, the V gene TRBV18, with D perhaps TRBD1 (5 bases). This CDR3 contains 14 residues. Germline values: CDR1 KGHSH, CDR2 LQKENI. CDR3 DNA sequence: TGTGCCAGCTCACCAACCAGGGTGCCGGAGACCCGGTACTTC. Translated: CASSPTRVPETRYF.

This rearrangement joins TRBV6-2 or TRBV6-3 to TRBJ2-7, with 8 bases fitting TRBD1. CDR3 length equals 16 residues. The V gene end was trimmed by 0 bases and the J gene end by 5 bases; junction bases not matched to a gene: 9. The V gene's germline CDR1 is MNHEY and CDR2 SVGEGT. The CDR3 region has the DNA TGTGCCAGCAGTTACTCAACCGGACAGGGCTTCAACGAGCAGTACTTC. Translating gives CASSYSTGQGFNEQYF.

The chain links TRBV11-2 to TRBJ1-2, with 10 bases fitting TRBD1. The J segment lost 7 bases and the V segment lost 0 bases, leaving 5 bases of the junction unmatched. The CDR3 sequence is 15 residues long. The germline gives CDR1 SGHAT, CDR2 FQNNGV. The CDR3 DNA reads as TGTGCCAGCAGCTTAGATCGGGACAGGGGAGCTGGCTACACCTTC. Translated: CASSLDRDRGAGYTF.

This clonotype was counted only a few times. The chain is built from TRBV27 and TRBJ2-1, with a tentative D call TRBD2 (5 bases). Judging by the DNA end, TRBJ2-7 fits better; the J call may be wrong. The length of the CDR3 is 15 residues. CDR1 and CDR2 (germline): MNHEY, SMNVEV (reference sequence). The CDR3 region has the DNA TGTGCCAGCAGGCCACTAGGGAGCTCCTACAATGAGCAGTACTTC. Protein sequence: CASRPLGSSYNEQYF.

V is TRBV10-3 and J is TRBJ2-4; perhaps D is TRBD1 or TRBD2 (6 bases each). The CDR3 spans 14 residues. With 2 bases removed from V and 6 bases from J, the gap between germline ends came to 11 bases. Germline V CDR1 and CDR2: ENHRY, SYGVKD. CDR3 protein: CAISEEGGGNIQYF. CDR3 DNA: TGTGCCATCAGTGAGGAAGGAGGGGGAAACATTCAGTACTTC.

The chain couples TRBV20-1 to TRBJ2-1; 15 positions agree with TRBD2. V lost 3 bases to trimming and J lost 7 bases; unmatched junction nucleotides: 13. CDR3 length: 18 amino acids. From germline, CDR1 is DFQATT and CDR2 SNEGSKA (reference sequence). For the CDR3, the DNA is TGCAGTGCTAGGAGTGAACTGGGACTAGCGGGGGGTCGGAATGAGCAGTTCTTC. This translates into CSARSELGLAGGRNEQFF.

V is TRBV12-3 or TRBV12-4 and J is TRBJ2-7; 7 bases line up with TRBD1. This CDR3 is 17 amino acids long. V trimming: 4 bases; J trimming: 0 bases; junction bases outside the gene matches: 12. Here the CDR3 DNA reads TGTGCCAGCAGTTCCGGAACCCTCGGGACAGTCTCCTACGAGCAGTACTTC. This translates into CASSSGTLGTVSYEQYF.

As DNA, the CDR3 is TGTGCCATCAGTGAGCGTTCACTAGCCCTAAAAACAGATACGCAGTATTTT. Translation gives CAISERSLALKTDTQYF. The chain employs TRBV10-3 and TRBJ2-3; D is possibly TRBD2 (6 bases). The CDR3 is 17 amino acids. CDR1 and CDR2 from the germline V gene are ENHRY and SYGVKD. Trimming took off 2 bases at V and 3 bases at J, with 18 bases between the two ends.

This chain connects TRBV3-1 to TRBJ2-1, with D possibly TRBD2 on 5 matching bases. The J call is doubtful: the DNA matches TRBJ2-7 better. Germline CDR1 reads LGHDT; CDR2 reads YNNKEL (reference sequence). The CDR3 has 14 residues. CDR3 amino acids: CASSPDSLYNEQYF. CDR3 coding DNA: TGTGCCAGCAGCCCGGACTCCTTATACAATGAGCAGTACTTC.

Only a few counts were recorded for this clonotype. This chain joins TRBV5-1 and TRBJ2-5, with TRBD2 matching 11 bases. Germline V CDR1 and CDR2: SGHRS, YFSETQ. The junction had 6 bases not matched to a gene; V was cut back by 4 bases and J by 1 base. This CDR3 has 16 residues. CDR3 DNA sequence: TGCGCCAGCAGCGGGAAGACTAGCGGGGCCCAAGAGACCCAGTACTTC. Residues: CASSGKTSGAQETQYF.

CDR3 sequence (DNA): TGCAGCGTTGAGTTCTCGGGACAGGCGTCCTACGAGCAGTACTTC. It translates to CSVEFSGQASYEQYF. The chain combines TRBV29-1 with TRBJ2-7; TRBD1 matches 8 bases. From germline, CDR1 is SQVTM and CDR2 ANQGSEA. This CDR3 contains 15 residues. V was clipped by 3 bases and J by 1 base; unmatched bases: 8.

The J gene is TRBJ1-2, the V gene TRBV7-9, with 7 bases fitting TRBD1. With V trimmed by 4 bases and J by 5 bases, 7 bases remained unmatched. The CDR3 is made up of 14 amino acids. CDR1 and CDR2 (germline): SEHNR, FQNEAQ (reference sequence). The CDR3: CASSSADRWYGYTF. CDR3 sequence (DNA): TGTGCCAGCAGCTCCGCGGACAGGTGGTATGGCTACACCTTC.

V and J are TRBV4-2 and TRBJ1-2; 8 nucleotides align to TRBD1. Germline V gives CDR1 LGHNA, CDR2 YNFKEQ. CDR3 length: 14 amino acids. Trimming cost V 6 bases and J 8 bases; bases outside gene matches: 11. The CDR3 DNA is TGTGCCAGCAGTGATATTACAGGGGGAAGAGGCTACACCTTC. This translates into CASSDITGGRGYTF.

This clonotype showed up just a few times. This rearrangement joins TRBV6-4 to TRBJ2-1; 9 positions agree with TRBD1. Germline assignment: CDR1 MRHNA and CDR2 SNTAGT. The CDR3 runs to 16 residues. With 3 bases clipped from V and 6 bases from J, the junction kept 9 bases outside the gene matches. This CDR3 is CASSESPGQGINEQFF. In nucleotides, the CDR3 is TGTGCCAGCAGTGAGTCCCCGGGACAGGGAATCAATGAGCAGTTCTTC.

The chain is built from TRBV7-9 and TRBJ1-5; 7 bases agree with TRBD1. The CDR3 is 13 residues long. Germline V gives CDR1 SEHNR, CDR2 FQNEAQ (reference sequence). Losses at the gene ends were 5 bases for V and 6 bases for J; bases not matched to a gene: 4. CDR3 coding DNA: TGTGCCAGCAGCGGAGACAGGGTTCAGCCCCAGCATTTT. This gives the protein CASSGDRVQPQHF.

V gene TRBV7-2 combines with J gene TRBJ1-5, with D uncertain. The CDR3 runs 14 residues. Germline V CDR1 and CDR2: SGHTA, FQGNSA. V lost 0 bases and J lost 8, with 11 bases in between. The CDR3 is CASSLAAVKEPQHF. Here the CDR3 DNA reads TGTGCCAGCAGCTTAGCTGCGGTAAAGGAGCCCCAGCATTTT.

This clonotype was found once. The chain has TRBV24-1 and TRBJ2-7; D remains unclear. CDR1 and CDR2 from the germline V gene are KGHDR and SFDVKD. Trimming cost V 3 bases and J 1 base, with 12 bases left between them. The CDR3 sequence is 15 residues long. CDR3 DNA: TGTGCCACCAGTGATGCCTTGGCAGATTCCTACGAGCAGTACTTC. Residues: CATSDALADSYEQYF.

This clonotype occurred a few times. The chain is built from TRBV6-2 or TRBV6-3 and TRBJ2-6, with a weak D call TRBD2 (6 bases). Germline V gene sequence: CDR1 MNHEY, CDR2 SVGEGT. CDR3 length: 15 residues. The V gene lost 7 bases and the J gene lost 2 bases, with 12 bases spanning the gap. The CDR3 loop is CASTGRGTGANVLTF. CDR3 coding DNA: TGTGCCAGCACCGGACGGGGGACTGGGGCCAACGTCCTGACTTTC.